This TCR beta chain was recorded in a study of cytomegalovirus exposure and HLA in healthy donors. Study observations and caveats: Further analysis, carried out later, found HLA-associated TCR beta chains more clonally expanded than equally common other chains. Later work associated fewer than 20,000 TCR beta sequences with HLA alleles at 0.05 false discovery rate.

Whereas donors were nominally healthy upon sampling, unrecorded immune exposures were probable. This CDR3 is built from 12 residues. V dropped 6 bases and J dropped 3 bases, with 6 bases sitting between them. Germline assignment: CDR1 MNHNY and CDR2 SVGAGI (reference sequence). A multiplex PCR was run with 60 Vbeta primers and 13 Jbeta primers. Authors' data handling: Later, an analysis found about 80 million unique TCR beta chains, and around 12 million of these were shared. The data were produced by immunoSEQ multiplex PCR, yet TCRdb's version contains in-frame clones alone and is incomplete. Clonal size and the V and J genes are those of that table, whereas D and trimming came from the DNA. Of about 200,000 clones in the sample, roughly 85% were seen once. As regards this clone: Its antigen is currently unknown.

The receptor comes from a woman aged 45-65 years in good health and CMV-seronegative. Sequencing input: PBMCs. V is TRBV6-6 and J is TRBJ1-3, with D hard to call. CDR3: CASSPSGNTIYF. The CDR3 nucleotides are TGTGCCAGCAGCCCTAGTGGAAACACCATATATTTT.